This T cell receptor (beta chain) derives from a study of OX40 agonist ivuxolimab in advanced cancers. Study-level background: Ivuxolimab, which targeted the costimulatory receptor OX40 (CD134), was an agonistic, fully human IgG2 monoclonal antibody. Intravenous ivuxolimab was administered to patients every 2 weeks at six dose levels: 0.01, 0.1, 0.3, 1.5, 3 and 10 mg/kg. Of the roughly 50 dose-escalation patients, hepatocellular carcinoma was present in some 19, melanoma in approximately 15, renal cell carcinoma in 9 and head and neck cancer in 9. In the dose-escalation cohort, more than 75% of patients were male, and the mean age was roughly 60 years, with a range of about 23 to 80. Patients were allowed to have had prior anti-PD-1, anti-PD-L1 or anti-CTLA-4 therapy, and 40% of the dose-escalation patients had been treated with checkpoint inhibitors. Three dose-escalation patients achieved partial responses, one with hepatocellular carcinoma and two with cutaneous melanoma. The purpose of peripheral TCRbeta sequencing was to test whether ivuxolimab changed TCR sequence diversity and led to clonal T-cell expansion. The monotherapy dose-escalation portion (N = 52 patients) of the phase I ivuxolimab trial is reported in the paper. Findings and caveats that apply to the study as a whole: In the 0.1-3.0 mg/kg groups, partial responders had among the lowest normalized peripheral clonal expansion, particularly in CD8+ T cells. Clonal expansion of both CD4+ and CD8+ blood T cells was observed from baseline to week 6 at doses 0.1 to 3.0 mg/kg. Low levels of normalized T-cell clonal expansion were also shown by some nonresponding patients. Which antigens the clonally expanded peripheral T cells were specific for was not determined. After ivuxolimab, more expanded clones were found on average in CD8+ T cells than in CD4+ T cells.

This clone was seen only once. It has no known antigen specificity. Base qualities are not at hand, and no much larger clone is one base apart. Including cysteine and phenylalanine, the CDR3 has 17 amino acids. Kept here is only the CDR3 DNA, which spans 51 bases and is read in frame from base 1. Clipping removes 6 bases from V and 0 bases from J, with 10 as the unmatched junction base count. Looking up the germline V gene (reference sequence) yields CDR1 LNHDA and CDR2 SQIVND. Genomic DNA was isolated from the sorted cells so that the TCRbeta CDR3 region could be sequenced. The immunoSEQ Assay was used to sequence the TCRbeta CDR3 regions. The table was pulled from immuneACCESS by TCRdb, which kept in-frame rearrangements only. Such tables lose some clones; where checked, under half of the loss comes from unresolved V genes, and the rest has no known cause. Recorded for this sample are around 94,000 clones; about 90% of them occurred a single time. The ten largest clones represent under 0.95% of the sample.

The trial excluded patients who had a history of autoimmune disease or who were on systemic immunosuppression. Peripheral blood for TCR sequencing was drawn from every dose cohort at baseline, at cycle 4 day 1 and at cycle 7 day 1. Samples came from an open-label, multicenter, first-in-human phase I dose-escalation trial of ivuxolimab. Adults with locally advanced or metastatic melanoma, renal cell carcinoma, hepatocellular carcinoma or head and neck squamous cell carcinoma were enrolled in the trial. CD4+ and CD8+ T cells were sorted separately from peripheral blood before TCR sequencing. The sample was CD4+ or CD8+ T cells sorted from blood, taken in a trial of the OX40 agonist ivuxolimab. Here the chain combines TRBV19 and TRBJ2-3; 9 bases in the junction line up with TRBD2. The receptor was derived from an adult with an advanced solid tumor such as melanoma, head and neck, liver or kidney cancer. DNA sequence: TGTGCCAGTAGGAAGCTTGGCGGGAGGGCCAGCACAGATACGCAGTATTTT. This encodes CASRKLGGRASTDTQYF.